Listed below are T cell receptor beta chains from one sample, sequenced in a study of Graves' ophthalmopathy and Graves' hyperthyroidism. TCRdb recomputed calls from the multiplex PCR reads with MiXCR, one row per CDR3 protein. The table lists 650,000 to 900,000 distinct CDR3 sequences, 35% to 50% of them singletons. The sequencing sample was made of peripheral blood. These receptors all stem from an adult man with Graves' ophthalmopathy. The CDR3 runs from the conserved cysteine through the conserved F or W. D genes are given only for firm matches. Some rows mark clone size as missing; the rest say once, few, many or name a class of expanded clone.

CDR3 DNA: TGTGCCATCAGTTACAGGGCTAATTCACCCCTCCACTTT
CDR3 protein: CAISYRANSPLHF
clone size: .
J gene: TRBJ1-6
V gene: TRBV10-3
D gene: .

CDR3 DNA: TGTGCCGGGGCCGGGACGGCAAATGAAAAACTGTTTTTT
CDR3 protein: CAGAGTANEKLFF
clone size: many
J gene: TRBJ1-4
V gene: TRBV2
D gene: .

CDR3 DNA: TGTGCCAGCAGTCCCGCGGGCTACAAGCAGCACTTC
CDR3 protein: CASSPAGYKQHF
clone size: .
J gene: TRBJ2-7
V gene: TRBV2
D gene: .

CDR3 DNA: TGTGCCAGCAGCCAGGCTCAGGGGAACACCGGGGAGCTGTTTTTT
CDR3 protein: CASSQAQGNTGELFF
clone size: few
J gene: TRBJ2-2
V gene: TRBV14
D gene: .

CDR3 DNA: TGTGCCAGCAGTGTCACTTATTCACCCCTCCACTTT
CDR3 protein: CASSVTYSPLHF
clone size: many
J gene: TRBJ1-6
V gene: TRBV6-1
D gene: .

CDR3 DNA: TGTGCCAGCAGCGGGATCAGGGCAGAGGTCTATGGCTACACCTTC
CDR3 protein: CASSGIRAEVYGYTF
clone size: few
J gene: TRBJ1-2
V gene: TRBV12-3/TRBV12-4
D gene: .

CDR3 DNA: TGCAGCGTTGAGACAGGGGTTGGAAACACCATATATTTT
CDR3 protein: CSVETGVGNTIYF
clone size: .
J gene: TRBJ1-3
V gene: TRBV29-1
D gene: TRBD1

CDR3 DNA: TGTGCCACCAGGGGATTGGGACAGGGCTACACCTTC
CDR3 protein: CATRGLGQGYTF
clone size: .
J gene: TRBJ1-2
V gene: TRBV15
D gene: TRBD1

CDR3 DNA: TGTGCCAGCAGTTCGACTAGCGGGGAGTTCACAGATACGCAGTATTTT
CDR3 protein: CASSSTSGEFTDTQYF
clone size: .
J gene: TRBJ2-3
V gene: TRBV7-9
D gene: TRBD2

CDR3 DNA: TGTGCCAGCAGCAGGGGACAGCTCTCTGGAAACACCATATATTTT
CDR3 protein: CASSRGQLSGNTIYF
clone size: many
J gene: TRBJ1-3
V gene: TRBV7-9
D gene: TRBD1

CDR3 DNA: TGTGCCAGCATCGGGACAGAGACCCAGTACTTC
CDR3 protein: CASIGTETQYF
clone size: .
J gene: TRBJ2-5
V gene: TRBV6-6
D gene: .

CDR3 DNA: TGTGCCAGCAGCGTAGAGATGAACACCATATATTTT
CDR3 protein: CASSVEMNTIYF
clone size: .
J gene: TRBJ1-3
V gene: TRBV25-1
D gene: .

CDR3 DNA: TGTGCCATCAGTGAGTGGAGGCAGAGCTATGGCTACACCTTC
CDR3 protein: CAISEWRQSYGYTF
clone size: .
J gene: TRBJ1-2
V gene: TRBV10-3
D gene: .

CDR3 DNA: TGTGCCAGCAGCTTAGGCCAGGCCGTAGGGGCCACTGAAGCTTTCTTT
CDR3 protein: CASSLGQAVGATEAFF
clone size: .
J gene: TRBJ1-1
V gene: TRBV13
D gene: .

CDR3 DNA: TGTGCCAGCAGTTTAGTTCAGGGATTGGCCTACGAGCAGTACTTC
CDR3 protein: CASSLVQGLAYEQYF
clone size: .
J gene: TRBJ2-7
V gene: TRBV12-3/TRBV12-4
D gene: .

CDR3 DNA: TGCGCCAGCAGCCAGGGTATTGGACAGGGAAGTGAAAAACTGTTTTTT
CDR3 protein: CASSQGIGQGSEKLFF
clone size: .
J gene: TRBJ1-4
V gene: TRBV4-3
D gene: TRBD1

CDR3 DNA: TGCAGTGCACCGGGTGGACAGGAGGTTCAGCCCCAGCATTTT
CDR3 protein: CSAPGGQEVQPQHF
clone size: .
J gene: TRBJ1-5
V gene: TRBV20-1
D gene: TRBD1

CDR3 DNA: TGCACCAGCTCTTCATTGGAGAACACTGAAGCTTTCTTT
CDR3 protein: CTSSSLENTEAFF
clone size: .
J gene: TRBJ1-1
V gene: TRBV5-1
D gene: .

CDR3 DNA: TGTGCCAGTAGCAAAGAAGGGCGCATAGACCTCTGGGCCAACGTCCTGACTTTC
CDR3 protein: CASSKEGRIDLWANVLTF
clone size: .
J gene: TRBJ2-6
V gene: TRBV19
D gene: .

CDR3 DNA: TGCAGTGCTAGGAGGGGGGCGGTGACTAATGAAAAACTGTTTTTT
CDR3 protein: CSARRGAVTNEKLFF
clone size: .
J gene: TRBJ1-4
V gene: TRBV20-1
D gene: .

CDR3 DNA: TGTGCCAGCAGGCTTGCCTTTAGCGGGAGTGGAAGGGAGCAGTACTTC
CDR3 protein: CASRLAFSGSGREQYF
clone size: few
J gene: TRBJ2-7
V gene: TRBV11-2
D gene: TRBD2

CDR3 DNA: TGTGCCAGCAGCATAGGGACAGGGACCGAAGCTTTCTTT
CDR3 protein: CASSIGTGTEAFF
clone size: many
J gene: TRBJ1-1
V gene: TRBV7-3
D gene: TRBD1

CDR3 DNA: TGTGCCAGCAAGGGCGGGGGCTACTACGAGCAGTACTTC
CDR3 protein: CASKGGGYYEQYF
clone size: many
J gene: TRBJ2-7
V gene: TRBV25-1
D gene: .

CDR3 DNA: TGCGCCAGCGGACGTATTAATCGGACTATTCCCTACGAGCAGTACTTC
CDR3 protein: CASGRINRTIPYEQYF
clone size: many
J gene: TRBJ2-7
V gene: TRBV10-2
D gene: .

CDR3 DNA: TGTGCCAGCAGCTTAGAAGATTTTAGGGCAGGGAACACCGGGGAGCTGTTTTTT
CDR3 protein: CASSLEDFRAGNTGELFF
clone size: few
J gene: TRBJ2-2
V gene: TRBV7-9
D gene: .

CDR3 DNA: TGCAGCGTAGAATGGACAATTTCGAAAGTTGATAGCAATCAGCCCCAGCATTTT
CDR3 protein: CSVEWTISKVDSNQPQHF
clone size: .
J gene: TRBJ1-5
V gene: TRBV29-1
D gene: .

CDR3 DNA: TGTGCCTGGAGTGGGGGGGCGGAGGAAAAACTGTTTTTT
CDR3 protein: CAWSGGAEEKLFF
clone size: .
J gene: TRBJ1-4
V gene: TRBV25-1
D gene: .

CDR3 DNA: TGTGCCAGCAGTTACAGGGGACGGAATCAGCCCCAGCATTTT
CDR3 protein: CASSYRGRNQPQHF
clone size: few
J gene: TRBJ1-5
V gene: TRBV2
D gene: TRBD1

CDR3 DNA: TGTGCCAGCAGTTTAGAGTCTAGCGGGAGTTCGGAGACCCAGTACTTC
CDR3 protein: CASSLESSGSSETQYF
clone size: few
J gene: TRBJ2-5
V gene: TRBV12-3/TRBV12-4
D gene: TRBD2

CDR3 DNA: TGTGCCACCAGCAGAGTGGGACAGGGCACAGAGACCCAGTACTTC
CDR3 protein: CATSRVGQGTETQYF
clone size: .
J gene: TRBJ2-5
V gene: TRBV15
D gene: TRBD1

CDR3 DNA: TGTGCCAGCAGTTACTCGGCCAGCCGCTCCCATGGCTACACCTTC
CDR3 protein: CASSYSASRSHGYTF
clone size: .
J gene: TRBJ1-2
V gene: TRBV6-1
D gene: .

CDR3 DNA: TGTGCCTGCAGCTTCCCGGGACAGGGACATGGCTACACCTTC
CDR3 protein: CACSFPGQGHGYTF
clone size: once
J gene: TRBJ1-2
V gene: TRBV7-9
D gene: TRBD1

CDR3 DNA: TGCGCCAGCAGCTTACGGGGGGACGGGGACTCACCCCTCCACTTT
CDR3 protein: CASSLRGDGDSPLHF
clone size: .
J gene: TRBJ1-6
V gene: TRBV5-1
D gene: .

CDR3 DNA: TGTGCCAGCAGCTTGGAGGGCCTTCCTGGAAACACCATATATTTT
CDR3 protein: CASSLEGLPGNTIYF
clone size: .
J gene: TRBJ1-3
V gene: TRBV7-2
D gene: .

CDR3 DNA: TGTGCCAGTTCCTACCGGGGCCAGACCACTGAAGCTTTCTTT
CDR3 protein: CASSYRGQTTEAFF
clone size: .
J gene: TRBJ1-1
V gene: TRBV19
D gene: .